The 15 T cell receptor beta chains below were found in one sample sequenced in a study of shared clonotypes between healthy human individuals. TCRdb's copy holds only in-frame clones and misses some; the assay was immunoSEQ multiplex PCR. Altogether about 2.4 million clones are present, around 90% being singletons, with the ten largest covering under 0.15%. Material: naive CD4+ T cells sorted from blood. Subset noted: CD45RA+ positively selected. These receptor sequences come from a young man in good health.

The J gene is TRBJ2-7, the V gene TRBV13; 9 positions agree with TRBD2. V shed 5 bases and J 2 bases; nucleotides not matched to a gene: 7. Looked up from germline, CDR1 is PRHDT and CDR2 is FYEKMQ (reference sequence). This CDR3 spans 15 amino acids. The CDR3 sequence: CASSLGLAYTYEQYF. As DNA, the CDR3 is TGTGCCAGCAGCCTTGGACTAGCGTACACCTACGAGCAGTACTTC. The full variable domain, rest sourced from reference TRBV13 and TRBJ2-7, is AAGVIQSPRHLIKEKRETATLKCYPIPRHDTVYWYQQGPGQDPQFLISFYEKMQSDKGSIPDRFSAQQFSDYHSELNMSSLELGDSALYFCASSLGLAYTYEQYFGPGTRLTVT.

The chain recombines TRBV27 with TRBJ2-3, with 12 bases identical to TRBD2. The J segment lost 2 bases and the V segment lost 5 bases, leaving 5 bases of the junction unmatched. Germline lookup yields CDR1 MNHEY and CDR2 SMNVEV (reference sequence). The CDR3 loop spans 16 amino acids. CDR3 DNA: TGTGCCAGCAGTACACGGACTAGCGGGGTCACAGATACGCAGTATTTT. It codes for CASSTRTSGVTDTQYF.

The chain joins TRBV5-5 to TRBJ1-6; 7 nucleotides match TRBD1. There are 15 residues in the CDR3. V lost 2 bases and J lost 8; bases outside the gene matches: 7. Germline CDR1 and CDR2: SGHKS and YYEKEE (reference sequence). The CDR3 reads CASSLSGQTYSPLHF. The CDR3 nucleotides read TGTGCCAGCAGCTTATCGGGACAGACCTATTCACCCCTCCACTTT.

The V gene is TRBV7-8, the J gene TRBJ2-7; D remains unclear. Germline-derived CDR1 and CDR2 are SGHVS and FQNEAQ. The CDR3 sequence is 20 residues long. V dropped 1 base and J dropped 6 bases, with 31 bases sitting between them. CDR3 amino acids: CASSLDSLERRAPSSAEQYF. As DNA, the CDR3 is TGTGCCAGCAGCTTAGATTCCCTTGAACGGAGAGCCCCATCTTCGGCCGAGCAGTACTTC. Full variable domain (outside the CDR3, taken from reference TRBV7-8 and TRBJ2-7): GAGVSQSPRYKVAKRGQDVALRCDPISGHVSLFWYQQALGQGPEFLTYFQNEAQLDKSGLPSDRFFAERPEGSVSTLKIQRTQQEDSAVYLCASSLDSLERRAPSSAEQYFGPGTRLTVT.

The chain carries TRBV4-3 and TRBJ1-1, with D uncertain. V dropped 0 bases and J dropped 5 bases, with 10 bases sitting between them. Germline V gives CDR1 LGHNA, CDR2 YSLEER. CDR3 length: 14 amino acids. CDR3: CASSQEAGRTEAFF. DNA for the CDR3: TGCGCCAGCAGCCAAGAAGCGGGCAGGACTGAAGCTTTCTTT.

The CDR3 is CASSPGTGAFNEQFF. Here the CDR3 DNA reads TGTGCCAGCAGTCCCGGAACAGGGGCATTCAATGAGCAGTTCTTC. This chain joins TRBV28 and TRBJ2-1; 7 positions match TRBD1. The J segment lost 6 bases and the V segment lost 5 bases, leaving 10 bases of the junction unmatched. This CDR3 has 15 residues. CDR1 is MDHEN, CDR2 SYDVKM, per germline.

The rearrangement uses TRBV19 and TRBJ2-2; D is possibly TRBD2 (6 bases). Germline CDR1 LNHDA, CDR2 SQIVND (reference sequence). V gave up 3 bases and J gave up 4 bases, with 21 bases separating them. This CDR3 contains 18 residues. CDR3 protein: CASSIKREGGVGTGELFF. The CDR3 nucleotides are TGTGCCAGTAGTATTAAGAGGGAAGGAGGGGTTGGCACCGGGGAGCTGTTTTTT.

A remark on this clone: Other DNA sequences in the same sample also yield this CDR3. V is TRBV7-2 and J is TRBJ1-1, with D possibly being TRBD1 (6 bases). V was shortened by 2 bases and J by 5 bases, with 9 bases between the two germline ends. Germline values: CDR1 SGHTA, CDR2 FQGNSA. CDR3 size: 13 residues. The CDR3 DNA sequence: TGTGCCAGCAGCTTACAGGGGCGGACTGAAGCTTTCTTT. This gives the protein CASSLQGRTEAFF.

The chain links TRBV18 to TRBJ2-7; possibly TRBD1 for D (6 bases). This CDR3 has 13 amino acids. Trimming took 10 bases from V and 3 from J, leaving 16 bases between them. Germline V gene lookup returns CDR1 KGHSH and CDR2 LQKENI. CDR3 nucleotide sequence: TGTGCCACCTCCACAGGGAATGACTACGAGCAGTACTTC. This encodes CATSTGNDYEQYF.

The chain links TRBV27 to TRBJ2-3, with unresolved D. CDR3 length: 15 residues. V was shortened by 6 bases and J by 0 bases, with 13 bases between the two germline ends. Looked up from germline, CDR1 is MNHEY and CDR2 is SMNVEV (reference sequence). Written as DNA, the CDR3 is TGTGCCAGCAGCCATCCAGGCCCCAGCACAGATACGCAGTATTTT. This encodes CASSHPGPSTDTQYF.

This clone is a singleton in its sample. This chain links TRBV19 with TRBJ2-1; D is uncertain. CDR1 and CDR2 (germline): LNHDA, SQIVND (reference sequence). Trimming removed 0 bases from V and 10 bases from J, with 7 bases in between. This CDR3 is built from 12 residues. This chain's CDR3 is CASSIDVAEQFF. In DNA, the CDR3 is TGTGCCAGTAGTATAGATGTGGCGGAGCAGTTCTTC.

This rearrangement joins TRBV4-1 to TRBJ2-7; no firm D call. The CDR3 has 12 amino acids. Germline lookup yields CDR1 MGHRA and CDR2 YSYEKL. Trimming took off 0 bases at V and 7 bases at J, with 7 bases between the two ends. CDR3: CASSQEKGEQYF. The DNA for the CDR3 is TGCGCCAGCAGCCAAGAGAAGGGAGAGCAGTACTTC.

The J gene is TRBJ2-5, the V gene TRBV7-2; the D gene could be TRBD1 or TRBD2 (5 bases each). Trimming took off 1 base at V and 2 bases at J, with 11 bases between the two ends. The CDR3 sequence is 15 residues long. Germline values: CDR1 SGHTA, CDR2 FQGNSA. The chain's CDR3 is CASSLGGERQETQYF. DNA for the CDR3: TGTGCCAGCAGCTTAGGAGGGGAACGGCAAGAGACCCAGTACTTC.

The chain employs TRBV7-3 and TRBJ1-2, with 9 nucleotides matching TRBD1. V was clipped by 5 bases and J by 4 bases; unmatched bases: 2. This CDR3 comprises 13 residues. Germline V CDR1 and CDR2: SGHTA, FQGTGA. DNA for the CDR3: TGTGCCAGCAGCGTGGACAGGGGCTATGGCTACACCTTC. It translates to CASSVDRGYGYTF.

The chain combines TRBV30 with TRBJ2-7; D may be TRBD1 (6 bases). The CDR3 has 14 amino acids. V was cut by 2 bases and J by 6 bases, with 17 bases left in between. Germline assignment: CDR1 GTSNPN and CDR2 SVGIG (reference sequence). CDR3 nucleotide sequence: TGTGCCTGGAGTCTCCGGGCAGGGGAGAGCGAGCAGTACTTC. This translates into CAWSLRAGESEQYF.